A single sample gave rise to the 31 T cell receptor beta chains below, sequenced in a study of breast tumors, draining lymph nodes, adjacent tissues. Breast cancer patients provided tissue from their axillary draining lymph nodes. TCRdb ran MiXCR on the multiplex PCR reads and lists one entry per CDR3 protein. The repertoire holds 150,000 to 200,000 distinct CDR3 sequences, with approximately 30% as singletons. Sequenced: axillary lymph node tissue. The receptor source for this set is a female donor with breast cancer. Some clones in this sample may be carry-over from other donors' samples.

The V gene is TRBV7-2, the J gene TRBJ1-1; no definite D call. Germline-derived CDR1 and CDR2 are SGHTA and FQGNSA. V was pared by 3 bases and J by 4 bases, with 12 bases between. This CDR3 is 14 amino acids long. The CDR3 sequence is CASSFSSGSTEAFF. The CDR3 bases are TGTGCCAGCAGCTTTTCCTCCGGCAGCACTGAAGCTTTCTTT.

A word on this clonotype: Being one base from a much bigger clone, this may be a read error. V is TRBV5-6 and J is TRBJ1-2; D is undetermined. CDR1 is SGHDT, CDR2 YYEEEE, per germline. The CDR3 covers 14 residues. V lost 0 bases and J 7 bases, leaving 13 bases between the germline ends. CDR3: CASSLGSGGSGYTF. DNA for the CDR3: TGTGCCAGCAGCTTGGGGTCAGGCGGGAGTGGCTACACCTTC.

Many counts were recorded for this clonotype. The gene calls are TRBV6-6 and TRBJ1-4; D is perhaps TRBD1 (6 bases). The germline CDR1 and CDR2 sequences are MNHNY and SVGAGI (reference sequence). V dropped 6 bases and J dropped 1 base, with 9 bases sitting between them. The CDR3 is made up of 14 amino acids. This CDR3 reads CASRLQGTNEKLFF. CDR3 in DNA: TGTGCCAGCAGGCTACAGGGAACTAATGAAAAACTGTTTTTT.

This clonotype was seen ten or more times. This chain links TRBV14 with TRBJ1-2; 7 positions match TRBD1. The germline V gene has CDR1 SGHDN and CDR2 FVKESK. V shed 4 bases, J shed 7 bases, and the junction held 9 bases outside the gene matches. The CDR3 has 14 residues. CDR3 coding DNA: TGTGCCAGCAGCCTAGGTCGGGGACAGTTTGGCTACACCTTC. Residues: CASSLGRGQFGYTF.

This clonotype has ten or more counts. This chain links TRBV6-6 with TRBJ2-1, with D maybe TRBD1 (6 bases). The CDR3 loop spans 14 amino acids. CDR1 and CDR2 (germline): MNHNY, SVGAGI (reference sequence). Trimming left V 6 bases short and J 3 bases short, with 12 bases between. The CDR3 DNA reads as TGTGCCAGCAGACTAGGACAGATCTACAATGAGCAGTTCTTC. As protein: CASRLGQIYNEQFF.

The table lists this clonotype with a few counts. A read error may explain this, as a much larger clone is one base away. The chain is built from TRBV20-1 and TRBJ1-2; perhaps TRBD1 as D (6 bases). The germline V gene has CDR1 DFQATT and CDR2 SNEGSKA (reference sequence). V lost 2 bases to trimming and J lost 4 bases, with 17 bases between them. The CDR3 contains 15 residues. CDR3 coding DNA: TGCAGTGCTAGACCCGGGACATATTCTACCTATGGCTACACCTTC. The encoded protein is CSARPGTYSTYGYTF.

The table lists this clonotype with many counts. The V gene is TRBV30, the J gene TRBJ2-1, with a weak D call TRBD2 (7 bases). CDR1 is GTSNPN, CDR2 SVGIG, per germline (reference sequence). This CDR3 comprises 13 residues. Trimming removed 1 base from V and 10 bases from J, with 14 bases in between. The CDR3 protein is CAWSATGGGEQFF. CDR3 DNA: TGTGCCTGGAGTGCAACGGGGGGCGGGGAGCAGTTCTTC.

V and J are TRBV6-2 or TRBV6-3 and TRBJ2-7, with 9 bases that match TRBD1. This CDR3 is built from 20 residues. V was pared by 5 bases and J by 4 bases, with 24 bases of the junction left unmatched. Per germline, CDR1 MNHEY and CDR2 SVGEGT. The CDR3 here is CASSQRASSPGTGQLYEQYF. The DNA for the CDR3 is TGTGCCAGCAGTCAACGGGCCAGCAGCCCGGGGACAGGGCAACTATACGAGCAGTACTTC.

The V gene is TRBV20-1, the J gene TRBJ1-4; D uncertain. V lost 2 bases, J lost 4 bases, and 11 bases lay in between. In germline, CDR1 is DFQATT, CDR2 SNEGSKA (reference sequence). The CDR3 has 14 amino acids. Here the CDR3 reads CSARLRRGNEKLFF. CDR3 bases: TGCAGTGCTAGACTCCGACGGGGTAATGAAAAACTGTTTTTT.

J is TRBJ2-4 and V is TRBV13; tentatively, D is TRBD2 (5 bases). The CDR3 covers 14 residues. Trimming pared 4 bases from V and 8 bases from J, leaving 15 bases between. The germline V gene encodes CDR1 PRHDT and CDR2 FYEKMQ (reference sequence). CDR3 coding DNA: TGTGCCAGCAGCTCACAGACGGGAAAGGACATTCAGTACTTC. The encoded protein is CASSSQTGKDIQYF.

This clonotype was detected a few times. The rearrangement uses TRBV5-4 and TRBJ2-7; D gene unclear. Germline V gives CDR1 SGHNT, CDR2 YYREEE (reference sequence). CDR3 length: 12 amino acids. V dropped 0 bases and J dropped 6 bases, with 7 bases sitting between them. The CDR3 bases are TGTGCCAGCAGCTTGGAGTCAAGCGAGCAGTACTTC. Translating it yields CASSLESSEQYF.

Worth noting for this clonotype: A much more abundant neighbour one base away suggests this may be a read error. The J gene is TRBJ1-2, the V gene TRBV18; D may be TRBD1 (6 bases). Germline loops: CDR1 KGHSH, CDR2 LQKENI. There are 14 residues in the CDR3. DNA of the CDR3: TGTGCCAGCTCACCCGTACCAGGGGCCTATGACTACACCTTC. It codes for CASSPVPGAYDYTF.

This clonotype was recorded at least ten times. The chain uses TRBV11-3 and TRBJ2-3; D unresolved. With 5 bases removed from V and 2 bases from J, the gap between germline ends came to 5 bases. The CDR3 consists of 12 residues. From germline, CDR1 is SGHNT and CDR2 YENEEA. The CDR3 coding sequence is TGTGCCAGCAGCAGCCCCACAGATACGCAGTATTTT. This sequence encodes CASSSPTDTQYF.

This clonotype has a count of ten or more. The CDR3 DNA follows: TGCAGCGTTGAGGTGGGGGGGCCCACAGATACGCAGTATTTT. Its protein is CSVEVGGPTDTQYF. V is TRBV29-1 and J is TRBJ2-3, with D tentatively TRBD2 (7 bases). V lost 3 bases, J lost 2 bases, and 12 bases lay in between. Germline V gene sequence: CDR1 SQVTM, CDR2 ANQGSEA. The CDR3 runs 14 residues.

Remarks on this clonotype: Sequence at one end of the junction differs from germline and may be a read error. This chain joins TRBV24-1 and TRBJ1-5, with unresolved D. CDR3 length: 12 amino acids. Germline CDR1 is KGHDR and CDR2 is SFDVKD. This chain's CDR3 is CATTDSGRPQHF. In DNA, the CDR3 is TGTGCCACCACTGATTCGGGTCGGCCCCAGCATTTT.

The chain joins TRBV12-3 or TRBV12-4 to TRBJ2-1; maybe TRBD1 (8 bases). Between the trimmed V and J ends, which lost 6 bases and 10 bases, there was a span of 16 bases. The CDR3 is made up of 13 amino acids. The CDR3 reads CASRCTGGGEQFF. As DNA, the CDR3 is TGTGCCAGCAGATGCACAGGGGGGGGGGAGCAGTTCTTC.

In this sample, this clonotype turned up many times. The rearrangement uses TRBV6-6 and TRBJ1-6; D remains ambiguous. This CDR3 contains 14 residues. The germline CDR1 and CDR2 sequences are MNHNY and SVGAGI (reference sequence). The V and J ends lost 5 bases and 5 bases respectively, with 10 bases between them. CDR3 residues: CASSGDTNNSPLHF. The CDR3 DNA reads TGTGCCAGCAGTGGAGACACCAATAATTCACCCCTCCACTTT.

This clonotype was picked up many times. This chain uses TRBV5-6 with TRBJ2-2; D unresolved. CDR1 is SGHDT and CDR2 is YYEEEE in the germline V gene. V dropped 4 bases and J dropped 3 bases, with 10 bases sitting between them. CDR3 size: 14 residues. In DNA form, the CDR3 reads TGTGCCAGCAGCGTTGAATGGTACACCGGGGAGCTGTTTTTT. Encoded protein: CASSVEWYTGELFF. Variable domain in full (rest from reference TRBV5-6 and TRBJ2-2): DAGVTQSPTHLIKTRGQQVTLRCSPKSGHDTVSWYQQALGQGPQFIFQYYEEEERQRGNFPDRFSGHQFPNYSSELNVNALLLGDSALYLCASSVEWYTGELFFGEGSRLTVL.

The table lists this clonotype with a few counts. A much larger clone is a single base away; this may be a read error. The chain's CDR3 is CASSFIAGVNEQSF. CDR3 nucleotides: TGTGCCAGCTCCTTTATTGCGGGAGTCAATGAGCAGTCCTTC. The chain links TRBV14 to TRBJ2-1; TRBD2 matches at 7 bases. The CDR3 contains 14 residues. Germline assignment: CDR1 SGHDN and CDR2 FVKESK.

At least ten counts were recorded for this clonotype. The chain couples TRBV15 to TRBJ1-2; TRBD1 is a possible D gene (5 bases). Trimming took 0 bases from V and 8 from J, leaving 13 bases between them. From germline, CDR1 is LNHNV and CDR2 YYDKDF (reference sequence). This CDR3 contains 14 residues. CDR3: CATSRDIGTWGYTF. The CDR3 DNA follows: TGTGCCACCAGCAGAGATATTGGGACTTGGGGCTACACCTTC.

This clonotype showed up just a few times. The DNA for the CDR3 is TGTGCCAGCGTAGAAAGAGGGAGGGTCCCTTTCTTT. This gives the protein CASVERGRVPFF. The chain links TRBV6-2 or TRBV6-3 to TRBJ1-1, with D unclear. Germline V gives CDR1 MNHEY, CDR2 SVGEGT. This CDR3 is built from 12 residues. Trimming removed 8 bases from V and 12 bases from J, with 19 bases in between.

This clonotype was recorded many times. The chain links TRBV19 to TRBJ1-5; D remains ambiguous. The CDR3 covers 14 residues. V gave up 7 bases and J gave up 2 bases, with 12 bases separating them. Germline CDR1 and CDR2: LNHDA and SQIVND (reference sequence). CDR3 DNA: TGTGCCAGTAACCCCGGTCGGCGCAATCAGCCCCAGCATTTT. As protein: CASNPGRRNQPQHF.

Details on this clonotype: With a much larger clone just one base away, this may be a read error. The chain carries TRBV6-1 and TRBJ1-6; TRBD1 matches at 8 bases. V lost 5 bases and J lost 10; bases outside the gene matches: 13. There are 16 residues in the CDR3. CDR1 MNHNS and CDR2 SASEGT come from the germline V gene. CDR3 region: CASSQFFRGQGSPLHF. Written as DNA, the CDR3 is TGTGCCAGCAGTCAGTTCTTCAGGGGGCAGGGCTCACCCCTCCACTTT.

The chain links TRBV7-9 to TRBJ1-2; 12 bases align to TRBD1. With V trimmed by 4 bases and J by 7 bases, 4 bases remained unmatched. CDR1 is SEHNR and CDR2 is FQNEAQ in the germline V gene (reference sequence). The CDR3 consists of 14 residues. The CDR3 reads CASSWDRGRSGYTF. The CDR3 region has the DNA TGTGCCAGCAGCTGGGACAGGGGGCGGAGTGGCTACACCTTC. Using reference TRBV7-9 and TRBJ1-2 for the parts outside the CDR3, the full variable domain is DTGVSQNPRHKITKRGQNVTFRCDPISEHNRLYWYRQTLGQGPEFLTYFQNEAQLEKSRLLSDRFSAERPKGSFSTLEIQRTEQGDSAMYLCASSWDRGRSGYTFGSGTRLTVV.

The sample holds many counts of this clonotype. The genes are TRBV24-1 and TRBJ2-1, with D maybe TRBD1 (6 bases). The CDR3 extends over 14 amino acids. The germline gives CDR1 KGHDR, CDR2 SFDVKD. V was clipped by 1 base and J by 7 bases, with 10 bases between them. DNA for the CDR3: TGTGCCACCAGTGATTTTACAGGGTGGAATGAGCAGTTCTTC. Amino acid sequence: CATSDFTGWNEQFF.

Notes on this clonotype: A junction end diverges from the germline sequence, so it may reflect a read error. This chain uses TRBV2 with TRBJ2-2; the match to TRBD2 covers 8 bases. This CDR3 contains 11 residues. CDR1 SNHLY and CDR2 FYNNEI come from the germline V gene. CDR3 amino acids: CASRVAGGLFF. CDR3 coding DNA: TGTGCCAGCAGAGTTGCGGGGGGGCTGTTTTTT.

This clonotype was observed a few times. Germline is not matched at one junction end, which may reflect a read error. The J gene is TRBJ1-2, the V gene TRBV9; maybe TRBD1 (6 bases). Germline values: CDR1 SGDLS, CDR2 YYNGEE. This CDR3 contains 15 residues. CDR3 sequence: CASSVGRGGLGGSTF. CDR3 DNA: TGTGCCAGCAGCGTAGGGAGGGGAGGATTGGGGGGCTCCACCTTC.

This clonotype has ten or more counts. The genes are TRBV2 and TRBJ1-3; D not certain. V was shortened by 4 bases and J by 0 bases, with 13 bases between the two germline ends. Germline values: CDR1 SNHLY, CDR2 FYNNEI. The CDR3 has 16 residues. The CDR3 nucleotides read TGTGCCAGCAGTGTACAAGGACCTAGCTCTGGAAACACCATATATTTT. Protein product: CASSVQGPSSGNTIYF.

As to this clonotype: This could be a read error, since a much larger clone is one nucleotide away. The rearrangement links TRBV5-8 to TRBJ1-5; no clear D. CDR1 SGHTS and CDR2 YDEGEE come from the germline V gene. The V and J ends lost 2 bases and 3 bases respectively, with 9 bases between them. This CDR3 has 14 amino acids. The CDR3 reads CASSLGMANQPQHF. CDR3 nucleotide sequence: TGTGCCAGCAGCTTAGGGATGGCCAATCAGCCCCAGCATTTT.

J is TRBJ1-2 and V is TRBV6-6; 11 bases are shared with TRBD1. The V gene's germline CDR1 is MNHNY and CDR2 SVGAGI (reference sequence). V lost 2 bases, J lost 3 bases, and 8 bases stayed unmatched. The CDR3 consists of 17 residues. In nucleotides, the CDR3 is TGTGCCAGCAGTTACGTTGTGAGGGGACAGGGGGACTATGGCTACACCTTC. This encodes CASSYVVRGQGDYGYTF.

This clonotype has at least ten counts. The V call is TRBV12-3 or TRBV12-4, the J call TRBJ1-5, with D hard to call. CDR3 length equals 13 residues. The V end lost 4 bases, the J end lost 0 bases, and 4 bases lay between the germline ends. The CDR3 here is CASSSFSNQPQHF. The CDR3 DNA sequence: TGTGCCAGCAGTTCGTTTAGCAATCAGCCCCAGCATTTT.